A selection of T cell receptor beta chains follows, all from one sample in a study of cytomegalovirus exposure and HLA in healthy donors. The assay was immunoSEQ multiplex PCR, and TCRdb's table has in-frame clones only and misses some. The repertoire holds about 120,000 clones, about three quarters seen once, with 1% in the top ten. The sequenced sample was PBMCs. The receptors shown here come from a human donor in good health. CDR3s include the opening cysteine and the closing phenylalanine or tryptophan. A D gene is named only where the DNA matches it firmly. Clone size is given for some rows only: seen once, a few or many times, or a class if the clone is expanded.

CSARETREQYF,TGCAGTGCTAGAGAGACCAGGGAGCAGTACTTC,TRBV20-1,NA,TRBJ2-7,NA
CASSLAGQGAGNTIYF,TGTGCCAGCAGCTTGGCGGGACAGGGGGCAGGAAACACCATATATTTT,TRBV5-4,NA,TRBJ1-3,TRBD1
CASGGLPYEQFF,TGTGCCAGCGGAGGACTACCCTATGAGCAGTTCTTC,TRBV2,NA,TRBJ2-1,NA
CASSGGELETQYF,TGTGCCAGCAGCGGGGGAGAACTCGAGACCCAGTACTTC,TRBV9,NA,TRBJ2-5,NA
CSVEDSDSANYGYTF,TGCAGCGTTGAAGATTCGGACAGCGCTAACTATGGCTACACCTTC,TRBV29-1,NA,TRBJ1-2,NA
CASSEGTGAGELFF,TGTGCCAGCAGCGAAGGGACAGGCGCCGGGGAGCTGTTTTTT,TRBV7-7,NA,TRBJ2-2,TRBD1
CASSAGMSETQYF,TGTGCCAGCAGCGCCGGGATGTCGGAGACCCAGTACTTC,TRBV11-2,NA,TRBJ2-5,NA
CASSLRTVLAGELFF,TGTGCCAGCAGTTTAAGGACAGTTCTCGCCGGGGAGCTGTTTTTT,TRBV28,once,TRBJ2-2,NA
CASSTGSSYNSPLHF,TGTGCCAGCAGTACAGGGAGCTCCTATAATTCACCCCTCCACTTT,TRBV2,NA,TRBJ1-6,NA
CASSPGISSYNEQFF,TGTGCCAGCAGCCCAGGGATAAGCTCCTACAATGAGCAGTTCTTC,TRBV7-9,few,TRBJ2-1,NA